Presented here are 6 T cell receptor beta chains from one specimen sequenced in a study of blood T cell repertoires in COVID-19 (dated by TCRdb to about 2020). The method behind the library was the immunoSEQ multiplex PCR assay. TCRdb's version of the immuneACCESS table is confined to in-frame rearrangements and falls short of the full clone set. An unresolved V gene accounts for under half of the shortfall where checked; the remainder is of unknown origin. The sample data list around 320,000 clones, and 75% to 85% of these were observed just once. The top ten hold more than 6% of the sample. Sample: peripheral blood. These receptors were obtained from a human donor in a cohort sampled during active COVID-19.

In this sample, this clone turned up once. This chain connects TRBV12-3 or TRBV12-4 to TRBJ1-1, with TRBD1 as a possible D gene (5 bases). V lost 5 bases to trimming and J lost 1 base, with 8 bases between them. The CDR3 has 13 amino acids. The CDR3 bases are TGTGCCAGCAGTGGTGACAGGAACACTGAAGCTTTCTTT. Protein sequence: CASSGDRNTEAFF.

This chain connects TRBV2 to TRBJ2-3, with unresolved D. V lost 0 bases and J lost 0, with 16 bases in between. Germline V CDR1 and CDR2: SNHLY, FYNNEI. The CDR3 is made up of 18 amino acids. The CDR3 sequence: CASSEARYGRLSTDTQYF. The CDR3 DNA reads as TGTGCCAGCAGTGAAGCGCGCTATGGCCGACTTAGCACAGATACGCAGTATTTT.

This chain links TRBV24-1 with TRBJ2-7; D call uncertain. Germline CDR1 KGHDR, CDR2 SFDVKD. The germline V and J ends were trimmed by 3 bases and 0 bases, with 5 bases remaining between them. The CDR3 extends over 13 amino acids. The CDR3 region has the DNA TGTGCCACCAGTGATGGAGACTCCTACGAGCAGTACTTC. Its protein product is CATSDGDSYEQYF.

The chain links TRBV15 to TRBJ2-1; 11 bases are shared with TRBD1. The CDR3 has 14 amino acids. Germline assignment: CDR1 LNHNV and CDR2 YYDKDF (reference sequence). V was pared by 4 bases and J by 7 bases, with 3 bases of the junction left unmatched. CDR3 residues: CATSNRDRGNEQFF. The CDR3 coding sequence is TGTGCCACCAGCAACCGGGACAGGGGGAATGAGCAGTTCTTC. Complete variable domain (other parts from reference TRBV15 and TRBJ2-1): DAMVIQNPRYQVTQFGKPVTLSCSQTLNHNVMYWYQQKSSQAPKLLFHYYDKDFNNEADTPDNFQSRRPNTSFCFLDIRSPGLGDTAMYLCATSNRDRGNEQFFGPGTRLTVL.

The V and J genes are TRBV14 and TRBJ1-2; 7 bases align to TRBD1. Germline V lookup: CDR1 SGHDN, CDR2 FVKESK. Trimming took 9 bases from V and 6 from J; bases not matched to a gene: 10. CDR3 length: 13 residues. The CDR3 bases are TGTGCCAGTGCCCAGAGGGACAGACATGGCTACACCTTC. This gives the protein CASAQRDRHGYTF. The entire variable domain, with the rest obtained from reference TRBV14 and TRBJ1-2, is as follows: EAGVTQFPSHSVIEKGQTVTLRCDPISGHDNLYWYRRVMGKEIKFLLHFVKESKQDESGMPNNRFLAERTGGTYSTLKVQPAELEDSGVYFCASAQRDRHGYTFGSGTRLTVV.

The V and J genes are TRBV6-1 and TRBJ2-5, with 12 bases lining up with TRBD2. The germline V gene has CDR1 MNHNS and CDR2 SASEGT. V was clipped by 2 bases and J by 4 bases; unmatched bases: 5. This CDR3 has 16 residues. The CDR3 region is CASSEYTSGGLETQYF. In DNA, the CDR3 is TGTGCCAGCAGTGAATATACTAGCGGGGGGCTAGAGACCCAGTACTTC.